This T cell receptor beta chain was profiled in a study of OX40 agonist ivuxolimab in advanced cancers. Across the study: Patients in dose escalation had liver, melanoma, kidney or head and neck cancers. Study-wide points: Antigen targets of the expanded peripheral T cells went undetermined. The study observed clonal expansion of CD4+ and CD8+ blood T cells by week 6 at 0.1 to 3.0 mg/kg.

The CDR3 consists of 13 residues. As to this clone: The antigen is undetermined.

The sampling schedule covered blood at baseline, cycle 4 day 1, and cycle 7 day 1. Sequencing used immunoSEQ multiplex PCR; TCRdb keeps in-frame clones, though not all of them. There are about 64,000 clones in the sample; around 84% occur only once, and around 2.1% lies in the top ten. The chain joins TRBV12-1 to TRBJ2-1; the D call in the table, TRBD1, was not verified against the DNA. TRBV12-1 is an annotated pseudogene. This receptor was identified in an adult with an advanced solid tumor such as melanoma, head and neck, liver or kidney cancer. The sequenced sample was CD4+ or CD8+ T cells sorted from blood, obtained in a trial of the OX40 agonist ivuxolimab. The CDR3 DNA reads as TGTGCCAGCAGAAGGACACCCTACAATGAGCAGTTCTTC. Translation: CASRRTPYNEQFF.